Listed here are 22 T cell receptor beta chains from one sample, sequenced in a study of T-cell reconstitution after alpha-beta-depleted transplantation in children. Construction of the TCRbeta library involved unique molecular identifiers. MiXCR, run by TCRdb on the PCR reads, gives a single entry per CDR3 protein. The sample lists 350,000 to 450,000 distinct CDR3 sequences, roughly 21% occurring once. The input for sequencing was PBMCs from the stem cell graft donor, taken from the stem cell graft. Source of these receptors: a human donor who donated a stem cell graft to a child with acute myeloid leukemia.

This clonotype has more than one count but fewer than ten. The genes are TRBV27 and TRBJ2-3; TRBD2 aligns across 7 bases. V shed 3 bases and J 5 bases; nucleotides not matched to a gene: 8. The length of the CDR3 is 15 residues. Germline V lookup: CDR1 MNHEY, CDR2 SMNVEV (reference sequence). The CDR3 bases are TGTGCCAGCAGTTTGGGAGGGGCCGTGAGAGATACGCAGTATTTT. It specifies CASSLGGAVRDTQYF.

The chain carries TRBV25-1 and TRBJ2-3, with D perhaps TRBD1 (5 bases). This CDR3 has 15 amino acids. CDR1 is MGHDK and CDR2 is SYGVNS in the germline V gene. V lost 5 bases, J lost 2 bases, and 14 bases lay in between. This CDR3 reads CASSPSRQSTDTQYF. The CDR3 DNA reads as TGTGCCAGCAGTCCATCCCGACAGTCCACAGATACGCAGTATTTT.

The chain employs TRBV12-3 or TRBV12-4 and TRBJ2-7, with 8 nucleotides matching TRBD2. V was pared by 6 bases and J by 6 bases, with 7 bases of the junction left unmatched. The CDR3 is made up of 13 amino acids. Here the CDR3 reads CASSSGGPGEQYF. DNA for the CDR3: TGTGCCAGCAGCTCGGGAGGGCCGGGCGAGCAGTACTTC.

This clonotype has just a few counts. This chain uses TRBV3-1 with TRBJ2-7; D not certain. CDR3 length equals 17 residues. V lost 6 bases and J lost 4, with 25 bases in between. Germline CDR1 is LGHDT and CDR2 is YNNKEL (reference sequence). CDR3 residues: CASRTIGPTTIPYEQYF. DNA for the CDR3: TGTGCCAGCAGAACAATAGGCCCAACTACCATCCCATACGAGCAGTACTTC.

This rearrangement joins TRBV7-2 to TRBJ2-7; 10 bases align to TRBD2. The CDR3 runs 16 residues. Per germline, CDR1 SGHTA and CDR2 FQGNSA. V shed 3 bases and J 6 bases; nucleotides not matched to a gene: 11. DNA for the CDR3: TGTGCCAGCAGCTTCCTATTGGTAGCGGGAGGCCTCGAGCAGTACTTC. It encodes CASSFLLVAGGLEQYF.

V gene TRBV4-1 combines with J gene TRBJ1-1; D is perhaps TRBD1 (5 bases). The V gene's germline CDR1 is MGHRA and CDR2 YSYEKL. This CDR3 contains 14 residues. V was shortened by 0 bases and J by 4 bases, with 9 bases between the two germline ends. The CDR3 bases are TGCGCCAGCAGCCAAGAACCGGGGGTCACTGAAGCTTTCTTT. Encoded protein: CASSQEPGVTEAFF.

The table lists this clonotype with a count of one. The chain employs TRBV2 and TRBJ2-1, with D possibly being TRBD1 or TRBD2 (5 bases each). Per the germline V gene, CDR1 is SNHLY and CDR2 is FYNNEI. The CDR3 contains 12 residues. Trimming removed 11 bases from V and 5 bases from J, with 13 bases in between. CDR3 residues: CAERGGHNEQFF. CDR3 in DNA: TGTGCCGAACGGGGCGGCCACAATGAGCAGTTCTTC.

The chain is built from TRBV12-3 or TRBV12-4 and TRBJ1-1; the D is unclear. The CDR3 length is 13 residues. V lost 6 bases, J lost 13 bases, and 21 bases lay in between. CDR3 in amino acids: CASSPSPMIRGFF. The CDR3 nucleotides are TGTGCCAGCAGCCCATCCCCAATGATTCGGGGTTTCTTT.

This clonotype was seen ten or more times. The CDR3 nucleotides are TGTGCCAGCAGTCCTGGACTAGCGGGGACAACTGAGCAGTTCTTC. Translating it yields CASSPGLAGTTEQFF. The genes are TRBV12-3 or TRBV12-4 and TRBJ2-1, with 12 positions matching TRBD2. Trimming cost V 5 bases and J 9 bases; bases outside gene matches: 8. This CDR3 is built from 15 residues.

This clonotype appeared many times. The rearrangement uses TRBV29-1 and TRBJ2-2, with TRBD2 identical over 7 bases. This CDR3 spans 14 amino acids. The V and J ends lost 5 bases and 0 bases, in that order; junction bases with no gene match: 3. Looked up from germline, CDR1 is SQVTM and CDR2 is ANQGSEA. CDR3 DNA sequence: TGCAGCGTTCGGACTAGTTCGAACACCGGGGAGCTGTTTTTT. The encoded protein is CSVRTSSNTGELFF.

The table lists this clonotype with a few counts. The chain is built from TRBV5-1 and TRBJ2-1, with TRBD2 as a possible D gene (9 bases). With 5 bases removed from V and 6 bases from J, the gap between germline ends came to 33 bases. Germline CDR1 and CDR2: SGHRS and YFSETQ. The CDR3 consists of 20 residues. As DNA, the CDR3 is TGCGCCAGCAGACTTGGACAGGGTAACCTAGCGGGACTAGTGGGCAATGAGCAGTTCTTC. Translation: CASRLGQGNLAGLVGNEQFF.

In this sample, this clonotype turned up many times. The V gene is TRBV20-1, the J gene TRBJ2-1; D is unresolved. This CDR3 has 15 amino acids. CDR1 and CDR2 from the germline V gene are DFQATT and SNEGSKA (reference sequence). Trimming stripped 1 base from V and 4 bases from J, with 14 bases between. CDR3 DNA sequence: TGCAGTGCTAGAGTGCCAGGAATACCGTACAATGAGCAGTTCTTC. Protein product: CSARVPGIPYNEQFF.

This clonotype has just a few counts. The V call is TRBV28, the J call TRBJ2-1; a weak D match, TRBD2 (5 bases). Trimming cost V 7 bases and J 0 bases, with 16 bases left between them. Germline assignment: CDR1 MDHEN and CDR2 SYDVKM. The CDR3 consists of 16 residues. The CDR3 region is CASIAGVPYSYNEQFF. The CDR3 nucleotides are TGTGCCAGCATAGCCGGGGTCCCCTACTCCTACAATGAGCAGTTCTTC.

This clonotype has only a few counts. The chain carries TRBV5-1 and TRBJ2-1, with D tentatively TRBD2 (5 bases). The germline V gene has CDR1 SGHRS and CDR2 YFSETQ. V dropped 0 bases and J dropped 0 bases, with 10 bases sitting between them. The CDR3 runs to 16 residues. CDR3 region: CASSLVGGGSYNEQFF. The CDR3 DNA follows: TGCGCCAGCAGCTTGGTTGGCGGAGGCTCCTACAATGAGCAGTTCTTC.

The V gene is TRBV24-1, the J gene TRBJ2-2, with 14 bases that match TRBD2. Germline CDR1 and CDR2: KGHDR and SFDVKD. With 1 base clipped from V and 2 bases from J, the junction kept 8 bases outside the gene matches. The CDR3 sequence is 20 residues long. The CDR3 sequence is CATSDFGATSGRANTGELFF. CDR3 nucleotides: TGTGCCACCAGTGATTTTGGAGCGACTAGCGGGAGGGCCAACACCGGGGAGCTGTTTTTT.

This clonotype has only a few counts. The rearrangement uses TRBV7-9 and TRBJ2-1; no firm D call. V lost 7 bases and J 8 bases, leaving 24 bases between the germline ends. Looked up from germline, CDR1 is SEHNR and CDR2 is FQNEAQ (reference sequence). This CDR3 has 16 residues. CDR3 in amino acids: CASTSLRPVDGDEQFF. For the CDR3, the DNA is TGTGCCAGCACCTCACTCCGTCCCGTGGATGGCGATGAGCAGTTCTTC.

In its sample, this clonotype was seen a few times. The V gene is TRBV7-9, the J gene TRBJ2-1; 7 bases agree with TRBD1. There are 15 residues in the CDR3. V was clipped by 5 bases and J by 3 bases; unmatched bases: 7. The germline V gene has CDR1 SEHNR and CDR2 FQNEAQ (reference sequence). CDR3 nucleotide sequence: TGTGCCAGCAGCCCGCCGGGACAGCACTACAATGAGCAGTTCTTC. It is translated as CASSPPGQHYNEQFF.

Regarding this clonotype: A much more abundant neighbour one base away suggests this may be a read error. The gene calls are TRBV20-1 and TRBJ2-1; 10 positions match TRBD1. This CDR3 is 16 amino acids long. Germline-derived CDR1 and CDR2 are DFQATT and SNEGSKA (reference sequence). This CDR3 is CCARGPGDRGYNEQFF. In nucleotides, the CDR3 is TGCTGTGCTAGAGGCCCCGGGGACAGGGGATACAATGAGCAGTTCTTC.

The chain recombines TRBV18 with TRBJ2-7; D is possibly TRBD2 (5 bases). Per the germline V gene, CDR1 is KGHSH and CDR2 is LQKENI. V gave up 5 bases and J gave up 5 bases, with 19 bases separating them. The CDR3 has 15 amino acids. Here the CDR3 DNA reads TGTGCCAGCTCAACGTCTCTTGAGGGATACAACGAGCAGTACTTC. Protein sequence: CASSTSLEGYNEQYF. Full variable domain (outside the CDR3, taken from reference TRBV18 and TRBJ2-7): NAGVMQNPRHLVRRRGQEARLRCSPMKGHSHVYWYRQLPEEGLKFMVYLQKENIIDESGMPKERFSAEFPKEGPSILRIQQVVRGDSAAYFCASSTSLEGYNEQYFGPGTRLTVT.

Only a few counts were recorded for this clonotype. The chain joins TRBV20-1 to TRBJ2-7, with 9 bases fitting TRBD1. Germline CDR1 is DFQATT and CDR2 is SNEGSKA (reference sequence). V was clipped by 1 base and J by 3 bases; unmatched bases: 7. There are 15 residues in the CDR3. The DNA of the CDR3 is TGCAGTGCTAGAGGGGGAGGGACAGGGATCTACGAGCAGTACTTC. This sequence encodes CSARGGGTGIYEQYF.

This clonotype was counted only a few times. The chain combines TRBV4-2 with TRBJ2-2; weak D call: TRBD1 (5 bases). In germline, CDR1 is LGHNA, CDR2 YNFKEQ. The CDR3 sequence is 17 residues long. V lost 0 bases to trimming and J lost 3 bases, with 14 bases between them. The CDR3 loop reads CASSQDSRQGYTGELFF. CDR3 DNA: TGTGCCAGCAGCCAAGATTCACGGCAGGGTTACACCGGGGAGCTGTTTTTT.

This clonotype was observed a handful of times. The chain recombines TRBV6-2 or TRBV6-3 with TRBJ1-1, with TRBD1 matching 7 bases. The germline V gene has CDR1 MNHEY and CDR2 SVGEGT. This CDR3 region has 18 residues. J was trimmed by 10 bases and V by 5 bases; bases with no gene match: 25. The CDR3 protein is CASSPRGPTPGQSPGAFF. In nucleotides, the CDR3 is TGTGCCAGCAGTCCCCGAGGACCTACACCGGGACAGTCTCCTGGAGCTTTCTTT.